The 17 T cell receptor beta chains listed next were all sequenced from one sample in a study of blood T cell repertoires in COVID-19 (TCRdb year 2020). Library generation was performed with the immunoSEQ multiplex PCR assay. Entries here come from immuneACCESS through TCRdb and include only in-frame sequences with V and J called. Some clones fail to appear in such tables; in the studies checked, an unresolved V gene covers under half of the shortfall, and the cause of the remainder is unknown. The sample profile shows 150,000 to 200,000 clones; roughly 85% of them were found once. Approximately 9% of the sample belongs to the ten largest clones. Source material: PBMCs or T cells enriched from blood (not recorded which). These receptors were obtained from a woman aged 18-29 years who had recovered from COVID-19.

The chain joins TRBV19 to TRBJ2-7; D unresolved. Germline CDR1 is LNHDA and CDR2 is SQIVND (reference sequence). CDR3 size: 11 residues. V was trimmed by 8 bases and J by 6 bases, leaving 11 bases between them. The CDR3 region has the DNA TGTGCCAGTCGAGGTGGCCCCGAGCAGTACTTC. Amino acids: CASRGGPEQYF.

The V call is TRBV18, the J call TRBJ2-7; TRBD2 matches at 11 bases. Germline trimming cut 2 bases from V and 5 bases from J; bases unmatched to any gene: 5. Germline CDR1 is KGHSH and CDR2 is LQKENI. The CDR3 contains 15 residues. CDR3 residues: CASSPGASGRNEQYF. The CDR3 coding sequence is TGTGCCAGCTCACCAGGGGCTAGCGGGAGGAACGAGCAGTACTTC.

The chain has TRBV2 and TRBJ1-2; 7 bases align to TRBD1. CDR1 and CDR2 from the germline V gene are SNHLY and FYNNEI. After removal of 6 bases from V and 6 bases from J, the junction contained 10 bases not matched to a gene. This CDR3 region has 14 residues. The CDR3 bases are TGTGCCAGCAGGGCCCCCGGGACAGAGGATGGCTACACCTTC. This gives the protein CASRAPGTEDGYTF.

The CDR3 sequence is CASSEGTEQSVPLHF. CDR3 sequence (DNA): TGTGCCAGTAGTGAGGGGACAGAGCAAAGCGTACCCCTCCACTTT. The chain has TRBV19 and TRBJ1-6; 7 bases align to TRBD1. Germline V gene lookup returns CDR1 LNHDA and CDR2 SQIVND (reference sequence). V was pared by 5 bases and J by 12 bases, with 13 bases of the junction left unmatched. This CDR3 contains 15 residues. Full variable domain (remainder filled in from reference TRBV19 and TRBJ1-6): DGGITQSPKYLFRKEGQNVTLSCEQNLNHDAMYWYRQDPGQGLRLIYYSQIVNDFQKGDIAEGYSVSREKKESFPLTVTSAQKNPTAFYLCASSEGTEQSVPLHFGNGTRLTVT.

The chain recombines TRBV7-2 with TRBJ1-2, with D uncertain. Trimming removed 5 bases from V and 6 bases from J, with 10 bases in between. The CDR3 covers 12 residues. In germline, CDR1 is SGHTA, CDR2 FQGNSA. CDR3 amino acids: CASSQDLHGYTF. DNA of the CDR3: TGTGCCAGCAGCCAAGACTTGCATGGCTACACCTTC.

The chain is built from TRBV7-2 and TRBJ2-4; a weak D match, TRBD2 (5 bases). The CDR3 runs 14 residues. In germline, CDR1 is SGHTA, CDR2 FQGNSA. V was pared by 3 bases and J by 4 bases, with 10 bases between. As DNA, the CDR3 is TGTGCCAGCAGCTTCGGGGAACGTAAAAACATTCAGTACTTC. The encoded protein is CASSFGERKNIQYF.

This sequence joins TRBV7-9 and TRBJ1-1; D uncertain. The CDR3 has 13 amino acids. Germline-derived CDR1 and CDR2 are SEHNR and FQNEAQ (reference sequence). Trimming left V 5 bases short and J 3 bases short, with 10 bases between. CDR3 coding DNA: TGTGCCAGCAGCCCCGGGTTTTACACTGAAGCTTTCTTT. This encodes CASSPGFYTEAFF.

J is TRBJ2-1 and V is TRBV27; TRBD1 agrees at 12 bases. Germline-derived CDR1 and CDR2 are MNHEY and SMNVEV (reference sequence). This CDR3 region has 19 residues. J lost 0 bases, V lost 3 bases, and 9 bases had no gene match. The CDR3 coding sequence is TGTGCCAGCAGTTTTCGGGGGACAGGGGGCTTAAGCTCCTACAATGAGCAGTTCTTC. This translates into CASSFRGTGGLSSYNEQFF.

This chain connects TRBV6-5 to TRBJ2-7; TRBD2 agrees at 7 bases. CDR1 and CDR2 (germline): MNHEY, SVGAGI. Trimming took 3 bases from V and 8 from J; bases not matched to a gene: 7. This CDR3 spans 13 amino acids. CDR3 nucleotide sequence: TGTGCCAGCAGTTATGGACTAGAAGAAAAGCAGTACTTC. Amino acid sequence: CASSYGLEEKQYF.

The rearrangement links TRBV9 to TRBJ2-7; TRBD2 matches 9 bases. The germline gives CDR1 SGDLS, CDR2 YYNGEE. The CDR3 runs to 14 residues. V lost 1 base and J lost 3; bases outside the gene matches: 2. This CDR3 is CASSVSSGSYEQYF. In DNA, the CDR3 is TGTGCCAGCAGCGTAAGTAGCGGGAGCTACGAGCAGTACTTC.

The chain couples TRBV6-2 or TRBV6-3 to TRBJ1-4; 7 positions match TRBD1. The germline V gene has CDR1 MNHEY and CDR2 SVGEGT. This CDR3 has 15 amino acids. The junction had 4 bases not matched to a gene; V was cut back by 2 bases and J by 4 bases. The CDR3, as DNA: TGTGCCAGCAGTTACGGGACAGCCCTTAATGAAAAACTGTTTTTT. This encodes CASSYGTALNEKLFF.

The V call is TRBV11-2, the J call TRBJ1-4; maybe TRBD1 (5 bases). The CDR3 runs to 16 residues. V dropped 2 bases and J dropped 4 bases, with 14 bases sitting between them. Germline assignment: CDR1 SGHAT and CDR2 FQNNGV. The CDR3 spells CASSLMARQFNEKLFF. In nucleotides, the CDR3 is TGTGCCAGCAGCTTAATGGCTCGACAGTTTAATGAAAAACTGTTTTTT. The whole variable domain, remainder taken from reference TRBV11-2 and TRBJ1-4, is EAGVAQSPRYKIIEKRQSVAFWCNPISGHATLYWYQQILGQGPKLLIQFQNNGVVDDSQLPKDRFSAERLKGVDSTLKIQPAKLEDSAVYLCASSLMARQFNEKLFFGSGTQLSVL.

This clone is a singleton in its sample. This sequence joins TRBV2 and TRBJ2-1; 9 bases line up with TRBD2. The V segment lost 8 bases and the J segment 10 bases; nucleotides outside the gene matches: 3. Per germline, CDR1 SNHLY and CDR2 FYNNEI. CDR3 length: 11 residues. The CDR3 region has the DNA TGTGCCAGCCCTGCGGGGGGGGAGCAGTTCTTC. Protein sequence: CASPAGGEQFF.

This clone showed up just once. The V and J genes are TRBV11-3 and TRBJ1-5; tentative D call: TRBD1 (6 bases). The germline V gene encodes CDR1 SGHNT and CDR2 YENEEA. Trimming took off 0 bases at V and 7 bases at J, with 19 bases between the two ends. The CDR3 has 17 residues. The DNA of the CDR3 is TGTGCCAGCAGCTTAGATCAAGATCTGGGGGCGAGGCAGCCCCAGCATTTT. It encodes CASSLDQDLGARQPQHF.

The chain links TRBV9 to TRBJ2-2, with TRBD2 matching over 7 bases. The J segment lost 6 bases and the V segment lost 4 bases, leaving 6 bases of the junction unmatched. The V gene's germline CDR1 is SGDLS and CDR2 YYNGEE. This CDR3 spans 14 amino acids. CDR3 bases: TGTGCCAGCAGCCCCGGACTAGAAGCCGGGGAGCTGTTTTTT. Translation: CASSPGLEAGELFF.

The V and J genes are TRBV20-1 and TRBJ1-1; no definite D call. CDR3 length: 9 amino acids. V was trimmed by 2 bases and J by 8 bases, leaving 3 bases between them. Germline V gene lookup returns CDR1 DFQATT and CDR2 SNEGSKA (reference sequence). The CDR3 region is CSARREAFF. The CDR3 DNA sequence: TGCAGTGCTAGACGGGAAGCTTTCTTT.

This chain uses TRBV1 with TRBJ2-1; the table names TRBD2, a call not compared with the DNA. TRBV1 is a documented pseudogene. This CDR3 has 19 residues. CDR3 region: CTSSQDSDPRTSGNNEQFF. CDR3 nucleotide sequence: TGCACCAGCAGCCAAGATTCGGATCCGAGGACTAGCGGTAACAATGAGCAGTTCTTC.